These 27 T cell receptor beta chains were sequenced from one sample in a study of T-cell memory formation after mild COVID-19 (dated by TCRdb to 2020 to 2023). Libraries were built with 5' RACE. These reads were obtained on an Illumina NovaSeq 6000. TCRdb ran its own pipeline on the public reads, namely fastp trimming at Q25 and MiXCR clone calling, and kept in-frame beta chains. Rows matching on CDR3 protein sequence are summarized as one entry with the most common DNA and genes. The table for this sample lists around 320,000 distinct CDR3 sequences; roughly a fifth of them were counted only once. The ten largest account for 21% of the sample. Sequenced sample: PBMCs or a T cell subset sorted from them (not recorded which). Source of these receptors: a young man who had mild COVID-19 (a few samples of this study predate the infection). The sample titles of this study are shuffled in the database, so cell type and time point are left out; the donor was told from shared clones.

This clonotype has a handful of counts. CDR3 DNA sequence: TGCAGTGCTGGAGGGATTCACGGCCCCGGTCAGCCCCAGCATTTT. It encodes CSAGGIHGPGQPQHF. This chain links TRBV20-1 with TRBJ1-5; D not resolved. CDR3 length: 15 residues. V lost 5 bases to trimming and J lost 6 bases, with 20 bases between them. CDR1 DFQATT and CDR2 SNEGSKA come from the germline V gene (reference sequence).

This chain connects TRBV6-1 to TRBJ1-4; D call uncertain. From germline, CDR1 is MNHNS and CDR2 SASEGT. The CDR3 consists of 15 residues. The germline V and J ends were trimmed by 5 bases and 6 bases, with 16 bases remaining between them. Here the CDR3 DNA reads TGTGCCAGCAGTAGAATGGGAGGCCTTGATGAAAAACTGTTTTTT. Amino acids: CASSRMGGLDEKLFF.

The V and J genes are TRBV28 and TRBJ2-7, with D perhaps TRBD1 (6 bases). Per the germline V gene, CDR1 is MDHEN and CDR2 is SYDVKM. The germline V and J ends were trimmed by 6 bases and 7 bases, with 16 bases remaining between them. The CDR3 has 13 amino acids. The CDR3 DNA reads TGTGCCAGCAGGCCAGGGGCCGGGTGGGAGCAGTACGTC. Translation: CASRPGAGWEQYV.

Ten or more counts support this clonotype. The J gene is TRBJ2-5, the V gene TRBV5-1, with 10 bases aligning to TRBD2. V was pared by 2 bases and J by 5 bases, with 12 bases of the junction left unmatched. The CDR3 contains 17 residues. Per germline, CDR1 SGHRS and CDR2 YFSETQ. CDR3 amino acids: CASSLTLLAGTRETQYF. The CDR3 DNA follows: TGCGCCAGCAGCTTAACCTTACTAGCGGGGACTCGTGAGACCCAGTACTTC.

V and J are TRBV7-2 and TRBJ2-1, with TRBD2 identical over 11 bases. Germline CDR1 reads SGHTA; CDR2 reads FQGNSA. The CDR3 sequence is 15 residues long. V lost 3 bases and J lost 8; bases outside the gene matches: 6. CDR3 nucleotide sequence: TGTGCCAGCAGCTTGGGGCCTAGCGGGGGGTATGAGCAGTTCTTC. Amino acid sequence: CASSLGPSGGYEQFF.

V is TRBV7-8 and J is TRBJ2-5; tentatively, D is TRBD2 (6 bases). The CDR3 has 16 amino acids. V was clipped by 6 bases and J by 5 bases, with 22 bases between them. CDR1 and CDR2 from the germline V gene are SGHVS and FQNEAQ. Here the CDR3 DNA reads TGTGCCAGCAGTTGGCGCCGGGGGTTGAGTCAGGAGACCCAGTACTTC. Translating it yields CASSWRRGLSQETQYF.

This chain joins TRBV27 and TRBJ2-2; unclear D gene. Germline CDR1 is MNHEY and CDR2 is SMNVEV (reference sequence). The CDR3 length is 13 residues. Trimming removed 9 bases from V and 2 bases from J, with 10 bases in between. This chain's CDR3 is CASHGPNTGELFF. CDR3 nucleotides: TGTGCCAGTCACGGGCCCAACACCGGGGAGCTGTTTTTT.

This clonotype was recorded a few times. V and J are TRBV7-8 and TRBJ2-3; D assignment may be TRBD1 or TRBD2 (5 bases each). There are 16 residues in the CDR3. With 5 bases removed from V and 2 bases from J, the gap between germline ends came to 17 bases. Germline CDR1 SGHVS, CDR2 FQNEAQ. CDR3 bases: TGTGCCAGCAGCCTGGGACCCGCGGATCTCACAGATACGCAGTATTTT. Amino acids: CASSLGPADLTDTQYF.

The chain couples TRBV6-5 to TRBJ1-3, with D unclear. V shed 5 bases and J shed 4 bases, with 15 bases lying between them. The CDR3 loop spans 15 amino acids. Germline CDR1 and CDR2: MNHEY and SVGAGI. This CDR3 reads CASSTPETVGNTIYF. The CDR3 DNA follows: TGTGCCAGCAGTACCCCCGAGACCGTGGGAAACACCATATATTTT.

This clonotype has just a few counts. V and J are TRBV6-4 and TRBJ2-3; perhaps TRBD1 as D (6 bases). Trimming removed 6 bases at V and 1 base at J, with 14 bases between. The germline V gene encodes CDR1 MRHNA and CDR2 SNTAGT. The CDR3 has 15 residues. The CDR3 region has the DNA TGTGCCAGCAGAACACAGGGAACGGGCACAGATACGCAGTATTTT. Translating gives CASRTQGTGTDTQYF.

This chain uses TRBV20-1 with TRBJ1-3; the D is unclear. Per the germline V gene, CDR1 is DFQATT and CDR2 is SNEGSKA (reference sequence). This CDR3 contains 14 residues. The ends were cut back, 5 bases at V and 1 base at J, with 12 bases in the middle. The CDR3 DNA reads as TGCAGTGCTCAGGACTCACAATCTGGAAACACCATATATTTT. This gives the protein CSAQDSQSGNTIYF.

J is TRBJ1-5 and V is TRBV4-1, with D perhaps matching TRBD1 (6 bases). Germline V gene sequence: CDR1 MGHRA, CDR2 YSYEKL. V was shortened by 4 bases and J by 3 bases, with 13 bases between the two germline ends. The CDR3 covers 15 residues. This chain's CDR3 is CASSPRTASNQPQHF. CDR3 nucleotide sequence: TGCGCCAGCAGCCCGAGGACAGCCTCCAATCAGCCCCAGCATTTT.

About this clonotype itself: The DNA is omitted, as the CDR3 cannot be located on it reliably, and the CDR3 follows TCRdb's listing. This chain uses TRBV12-1 with TRBJ2-3; whether TRBD2, the table's D call, matches the DNA was not checked. TRBV12-1 is marked as a pseudogene. Ends included, the CDR3 has 20 residues. The CDR3 reads CASSFGIGATAGFLRNTQYF.

Only a few counts were recorded for this clonotype. This CDR3 reads CASSFGGENTGELFF. The CDR3 nucleotides read TGTGCCAGCAGTTTCGGGGGGGAGAACACCGGGGAGCTGTTTTTT. The chain employs TRBV28 and TRBJ2-2, with 8 bases matching TRBD2. Germline V gives CDR1 MDHEN, CDR2 SYDVKM. CDR3 length: 15 amino acids. After removal of 3 bases from V and 1 base from J, the junction contained 1 base not matched to a gene.

This clonotype was seen a handful of times. This sequence joins TRBV11-2 and TRBJ1-2; 7 bases map to TRBD1. CDR1 and CDR2 from the germline V gene are SGHAT and FQNNGV. After removal of 5 bases from V and 9 bases from J, the junction contained 12 bases not matched to a gene. There are 14 residues in the CDR3. CDR3 protein: CASSQVGQSQSYTF. In DNA, the CDR3 is TGTGCCAGCAGCCAGGTGGGACAGTCGCAAAGCTACACCTTC.

The chain carries TRBV3-1 and TRBJ1-1; D call uncertain. CDR3 length: 14 amino acids. CDR1 is LGHDT and CDR2 is YNNKEL in the germline V gene (reference sequence). Trimming pared 0 bases from V and 8 bases from J, leaving 13 bases between. CDR3 sequence reads: CASSQEVWEEEAFF. In DNA, the CDR3 is TGTGCCAGCAGCCAAGAAGTCTGGGAAGAAGAAGCTTTCTTT.

The rearrangement links TRBV24-1 to TRBJ2-5; D call uncertain. The ends were cut back, 5 bases at V and 5 bases at J, with 11 bases in the middle. CDR1 is KGHDR and CDR2 is SFDVKD in the germline V gene. The CDR3 runs 13 residues. CDR3 in amino acids: CATSGPDAETQYF. The CDR3 DNA follows: TGTGCCACCAGTGGCCCAGACGCGGAGACCCAGTACTTC.

V is TRBV12-3 or TRBV12-4 and J is TRBJ2-5, with TRBD2 identical over 9 bases. J gave up 7 bases and V 1 base, and 7 bases lay outside the gene matches. The CDR3 sequence is 15 residues long. The CDR3 is CASSLGIAGVRTQYF. CDR3 in DNA: TGTGCCAGCAGTTTAGGGATAGCGGGGGTGAGGACCCAGTACTTC.

The chain joins TRBV6-5 to TRBJ1-1, with D possibly being TRBD1 (5 bases). Germline loops: CDR1 MNHEY, CDR2 SVGAGI. The CDR3 contains 14 residues. V dropped 6 bases and J dropped 1 base, with 12 bases sitting between them. The CDR3, as DNA: TGTGCCAGCAGCCGCGCAGGGACGAACACTGAAGCTTTCTTT. It is translated as CASSRAGTNTEAFF.

This clonotype occurred many times. This chain links TRBV7-6 with TRBJ2-2, with TRBD2 matching over 7 bases. CDR1 is SGHVS, CDR2 FNYEAQ, per germline. Trimming cost V 5 bases and J 5 bases; bases outside gene matches: 8. The CDR3 runs to 15 residues. The CDR3 DNA follows: TGTGCCAGCAGCCCGGGGACTACCAAAACCGGGGAGCTGTTTTTT. Amino acid sequence: CASSPGTTKTGELFF. The full variable domain, in which reference TRBV7-6 and TRBJ2-2 provide the parts outside the CDR3, is GAGVSQSPRYKVTKRGQDVALRCDPISGHVSLYWYRQALGQGPEFLTYFNYEAQQDKSGLPNDRFSAERPEGSISTLTIQRTEQRDSAMYRCASSPGTTKTGELFFGEGSRLTVL.

Only a few counts were recorded for this clonotype. The chain combines TRBV5-1 with TRBJ2-2, with 9 bases aligning to TRBD2. The CDR3 consists of 17 residues. The germline CDR1 and CDR2 sequences are SGHRS and YFSETQ. The trim removed 4 bases at V and 3 bases at J, leaving 10 bases unmatched. CDR3 coding DNA: TGCGCCAGCAGCCGGGGCCTAGCGGGGTACTACACCGGGGAGCTGTTTTTT. Translating gives CASSRGLAGYYTGELFF. The full variable domain, completed using reference TRBV5-1 and TRBJ2-2, is KAGVTQTPRYLIKTRGQQVTLSCSPISGHRSVSWYQQTPGQGLQFLFEYFSETQRNKGNFPGRFSGRQFSNSRSEMNVSTLELGDSALYLCASSRGLAGYYTGELFFGEGSRLTVL.

This clonotype was observed a handful of times. V is TRBV29-1 and J is TRBJ1-1; no clear D. In germline, CDR1 is SQVTM, CDR2 ANQGSEA. Trimming took 4 bases from V and 2 from J, leaving 11 bases between them. CDR3 length equals 13 residues. CDR3 amino acids: CSVGWVSNTEAFF. CDR3 nucleotides: TGCAGCGTTGGTTGGGTCAGTAACACTGAAGCTTTCTTT.

This chain uses TRBV4-3 with TRBJ1-1; 7 bases match TRBD1. V was clipped by 0 bases and J by 0 bases; unmatched bases: 7. The CDR3 runs 17 residues. Germline V gives CDR1 LGHNA, CDR2 YSLEER. CDR3 DNA: TGCGCCAGCAGCCAAGAGGACAGGCAAGGAATGAACACTGAAGCTTTCTTT. Residues: CASSQEDRQGMNTEAFF.

A few counts support this clonotype. The rearrangement links TRBV7-9 to TRBJ2-7, with no clear D. This CDR3 is 13 amino acids long. Per germline, CDR1 SEHNR and CDR2 FQNEAQ (reference sequence). Deletions cut 3 bases from V and 6 bases from J, with 12 bases between. CDR3 DNA sequence: TGTGCCAGCAGCTTGGGGTTCTTGGGCGAGCAGTACGTC. Translation: CASSLGFLGEQYV.

Only a few counts were recorded for this clonotype. The J gene is TRBJ2-7, the V gene TRBV27, with D possibly being TRBD2 (6 bases). Looked up from germline, CDR1 is MNHEY and CDR2 is SMNVEV (reference sequence). There are 15 residues in the CDR3. Trimming removed 2 bases from V and 3 bases from J, with 14 bases in between. The CDR3 coding sequence is TGTGCCAGCAGTTTACTTAGCGGAGCCGGCTACGAGCAGTACGTC. Translating gives CASSLLSGAGYEQYV.

V gene TRBV5-6 combines with J gene TRBJ1-1; a weak D match, TRBD1 (5 bases). The CDR3 loop spans 14 amino acids. Trimming took 4 bases from V and 6 from J, leaving 16 bases between them. The germline V gene has CDR1 SGHDT and CDR2 YYEEEE. This chain's CDR3 is CASSRRRGEAEAFF. CDR3 nucleotide sequence: TGTGCCAGCAGCCGAAGACGAGGGGAGGCTGAAGCTTTCTTT.

This clonotype was seen repeatedly, ten times or more. The V call is TRBV12-3 or TRBV12-4, the J call TRBJ1-1, with D uncertain. This CDR3 region has 13 residues. Trimming removed 5 bases at V and 5 bases at J, with 12 bases between. CDR3 sequence reads: CASSPNRHTEAFF. In nucleotides, the CDR3 is TGTGCCAGCAGTCCCAATCGGCATACTGAAGCTTTCTTT.